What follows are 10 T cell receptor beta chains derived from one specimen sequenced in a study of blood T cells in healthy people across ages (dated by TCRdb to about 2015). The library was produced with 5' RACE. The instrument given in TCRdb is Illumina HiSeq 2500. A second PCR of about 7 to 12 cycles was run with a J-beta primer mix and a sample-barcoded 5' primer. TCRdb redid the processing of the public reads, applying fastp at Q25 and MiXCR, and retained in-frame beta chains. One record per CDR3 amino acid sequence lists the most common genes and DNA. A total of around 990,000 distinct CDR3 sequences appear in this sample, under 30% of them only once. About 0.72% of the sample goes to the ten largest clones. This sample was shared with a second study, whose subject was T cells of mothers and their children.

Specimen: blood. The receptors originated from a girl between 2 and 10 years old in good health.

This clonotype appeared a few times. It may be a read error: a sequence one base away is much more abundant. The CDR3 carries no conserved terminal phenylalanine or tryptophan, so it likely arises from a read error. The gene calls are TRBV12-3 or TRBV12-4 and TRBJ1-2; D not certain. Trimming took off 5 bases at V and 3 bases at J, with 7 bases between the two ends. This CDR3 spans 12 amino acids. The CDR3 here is CASSTGDYGYTL. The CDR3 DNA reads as TGTGCCAGCAGTACCGGGGACTATGGCTACACCCTC.

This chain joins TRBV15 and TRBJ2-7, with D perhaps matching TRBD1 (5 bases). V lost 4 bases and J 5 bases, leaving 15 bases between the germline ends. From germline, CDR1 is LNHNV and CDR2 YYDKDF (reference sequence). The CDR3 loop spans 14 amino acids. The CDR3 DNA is TGTGCCACCAGCAACAACAGGTTAATCGACGAGCAGTACTTC. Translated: CATSNNRLIDEQYF.

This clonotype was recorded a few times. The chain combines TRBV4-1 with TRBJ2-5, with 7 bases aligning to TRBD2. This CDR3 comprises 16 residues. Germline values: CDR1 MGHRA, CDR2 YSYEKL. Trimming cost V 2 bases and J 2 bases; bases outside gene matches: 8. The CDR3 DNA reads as TGCGCCAGCAGCCAATGGGGGGGAGTGGAGCAAGAGACCCAGTACTTC. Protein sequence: CASSQWGGVEQETQYF.

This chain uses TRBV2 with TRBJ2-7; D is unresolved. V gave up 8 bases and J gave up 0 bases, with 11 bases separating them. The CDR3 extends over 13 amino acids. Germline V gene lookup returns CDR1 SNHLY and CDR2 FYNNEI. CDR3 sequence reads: CASRPGASYEQYF. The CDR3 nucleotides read TGTGCCAGCCGACCCGGAGCCTCCTACGAGCAGTACTTC.

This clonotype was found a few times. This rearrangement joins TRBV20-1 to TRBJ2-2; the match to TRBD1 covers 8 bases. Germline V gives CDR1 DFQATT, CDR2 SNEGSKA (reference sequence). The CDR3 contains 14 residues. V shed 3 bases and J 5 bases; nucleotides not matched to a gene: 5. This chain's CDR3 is CSARTGEGTGELFF. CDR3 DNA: TGCAGTGCTAGGACAGGGGAAGGTACCGGGGAGCTGTTTTTT.

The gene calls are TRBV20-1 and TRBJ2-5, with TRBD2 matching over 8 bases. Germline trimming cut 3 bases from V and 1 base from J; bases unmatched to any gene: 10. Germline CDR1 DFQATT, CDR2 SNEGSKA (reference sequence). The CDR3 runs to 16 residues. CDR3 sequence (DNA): TGCAGTGCTAGTCGCGGTGTAGCGGGAAGCCAAGAGACCCAGTACTTC. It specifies CSASRGVAGSQETQYF.

Here the CDR3 reads CASSLVVLSSYNEQFF. CDR3 sequence (DNA): TGTGCCAGCAGCTTAGTTGTGCTAAGCTCCTACAATGAGCAGTTCTTC. V is TRBV7-9 and J is TRBJ2-5; unclear D gene. With the DNA end fitting TRBJ2-1 better, the J assignment may be wrong. The germline V gene encodes CDR1 SEHNR and CDR2 FQNEAQ (reference sequence). CDR3 length: 16 amino acids.

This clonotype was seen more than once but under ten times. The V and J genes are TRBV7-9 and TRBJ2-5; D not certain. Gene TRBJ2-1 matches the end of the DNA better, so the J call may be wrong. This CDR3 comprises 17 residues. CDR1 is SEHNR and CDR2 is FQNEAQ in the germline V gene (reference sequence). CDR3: CASRYPEAPESYNEQFF. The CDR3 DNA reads TGTGCCAGCAGGTATCCCGAGGCGCCAGAATCCTACAATGAGCAGTTCTTC.

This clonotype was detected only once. The CDR3: CASSYSSGLAGVDSYNEQFF. The DNA for the CDR3 is TGTGCCAGCAGTTACTCGAGCGGGCTAGCGGGGGTCGATTCCTACAATGAGCAGTTCTTC. V and J are TRBV6-2 or TRBV6-3 and TRBJ2-1; 10 bases fit TRBD2. This CDR3 comprises 20 residues. The germline CDR1 and CDR2 sequences are MNHEY and SVGEGT. J was trimmed by 1 base and V by 0 bases; bases with no gene match: 12.

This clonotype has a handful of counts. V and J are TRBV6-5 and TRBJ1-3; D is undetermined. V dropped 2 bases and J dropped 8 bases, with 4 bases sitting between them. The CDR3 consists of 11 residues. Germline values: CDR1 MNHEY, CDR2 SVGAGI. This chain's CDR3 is CASSYGYTIYF. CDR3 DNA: TGTGCCAGCAGTTACGGATACACCATATATTTT.